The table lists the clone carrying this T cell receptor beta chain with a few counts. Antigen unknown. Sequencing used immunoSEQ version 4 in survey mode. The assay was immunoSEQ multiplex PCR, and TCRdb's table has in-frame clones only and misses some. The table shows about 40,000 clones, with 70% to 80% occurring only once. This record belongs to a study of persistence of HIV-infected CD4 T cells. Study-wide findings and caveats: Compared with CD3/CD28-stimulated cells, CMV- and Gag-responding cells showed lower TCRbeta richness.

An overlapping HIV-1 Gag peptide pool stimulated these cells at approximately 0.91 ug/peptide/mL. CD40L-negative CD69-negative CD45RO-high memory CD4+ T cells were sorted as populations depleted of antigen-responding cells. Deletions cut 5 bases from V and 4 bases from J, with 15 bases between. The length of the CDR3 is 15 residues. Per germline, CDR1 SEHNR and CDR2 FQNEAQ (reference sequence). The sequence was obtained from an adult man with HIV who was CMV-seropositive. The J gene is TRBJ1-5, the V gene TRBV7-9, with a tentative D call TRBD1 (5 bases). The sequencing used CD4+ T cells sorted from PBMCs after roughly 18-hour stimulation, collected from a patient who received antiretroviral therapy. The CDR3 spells CASSAQGSRNQPQHF. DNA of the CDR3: TGTGCCAGCAGCGCCCAGGGATCTCGTAATCAGCCCCAGCATTTT.